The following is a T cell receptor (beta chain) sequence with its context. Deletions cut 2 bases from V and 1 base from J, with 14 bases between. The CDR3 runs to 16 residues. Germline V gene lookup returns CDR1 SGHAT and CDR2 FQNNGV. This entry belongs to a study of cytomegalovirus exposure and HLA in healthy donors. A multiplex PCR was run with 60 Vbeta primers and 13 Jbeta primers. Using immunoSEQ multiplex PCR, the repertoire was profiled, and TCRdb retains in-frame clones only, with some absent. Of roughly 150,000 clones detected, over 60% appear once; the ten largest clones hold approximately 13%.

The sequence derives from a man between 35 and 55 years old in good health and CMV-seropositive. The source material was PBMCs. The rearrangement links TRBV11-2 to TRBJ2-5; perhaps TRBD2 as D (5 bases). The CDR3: CASSLTGIGVQETQYF. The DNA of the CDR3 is TGTGCCAGCAGCTTAACGGGCATCGGGGTCCAAGAGACCCAGTACTTC.